Each of the 8 T cell receptor beta chains below was sequenced from the same sample in a study of T cell responses to AZD1222 COVID-19 vaccine. Sequencing was performed with immunoSEQ multiplex PCR; in TCRdb, only in-frame clones are kept and a portion is missing. This sample has 100,000 to 150,000 clones, with 89% found just once. This specimen consisted of peripheral blood, obtained on day 0 of AZD1222 vaccination. These receptors all stem from an adult in good health.

The chain is built from TRBV20-1 and TRBJ1-1; D not certain. Germline V CDR1 and CDR2: DFQATT, SNEGSKA (reference sequence). The CDR3 runs to 13 residues. Trimming took 3 bases from V and 3 from J, leaving 11 bases between them. The CDR3 nucleotides read TGCAGTGCTAGTGGCCAGAAAGACACTGAAGCTTTCTTT. Translation gives CSASGQKDTEAFF.

The chain employs TRBV20-1 and TRBJ2-3; 9 nucleotides match TRBD2. The CDR3 loop spans 14 amino acids. CDR1 is DFQATT, CDR2 SNEGSKA, per germline (reference sequence). Losses at the gene ends were 3 bases for V and 3 bases for J; bases not matched to a gene: 4. The CDR3 sequence: CSASGGLATDTQYF. The CDR3 coding sequence is TGCAGTGCTAGTGGGGGACTAGCTACAGATACGCAGTATTTT.

The chain combines TRBV5-4 with TRBJ2-7, with TRBD2 identical over 13 bases. V gave up 0 bases and J gave up 3 bases; unmatched junction bases: 6. Germline loops: CDR1 SGHNT, CDR2 YYREEE (reference sequence). The CDR3 covers 17 residues. As DNA, the CDR3 is TGTGCCAGCAGCTTGGAGGGGACTAGCGGGATAATCTACGAGCAGTACTTC. The encoded protein is CASSLEGTSGIIYEQYF. Drawing the rest from reference TRBV5-4 and TRBJ2-7, the complete variable domain is ETGVTQSPTHLIKTRGQQVTLRCSSQSGHNTVSWYQQALGQGPQFIFQYYREEENGRGNFPPRFSGLQFPNYSSELNVNALELDDSALYLCASSLEGTSGIIYEQYFGPGTRLTVT.

The chain couples TRBV24-1 to TRBJ2-7; D perhaps matches TRBD2 (5 bases). The V end was cut by 2 bases, the J end by 0 bases, with 16 bases between. There are 17 residues in the CDR3. Germline V lookup: CDR1 KGHDR, CDR2 SFDVKD. CDR3 amino acids: CATSDSRRAELSYEQYF. Here the CDR3 DNA reads TGTGCCACCAGTGATTCCCGGAGAGCGGAACTCTCCTACGAGCAGTACTTC.

V and J are TRBV4-1 and TRBJ1-2, with 7 bases identical to TRBD1. V lost 3 bases and J lost 3; bases outside the gene matches: 4. Germline V gives CDR1 MGHRA, CDR2 YSYEKL. The CDR3 totals 14 residues. The CDR3 DNA reads as TGCGCCAGCAGCCAGACAGGGTTGGACTATGGCTACACCTTC. As protein: CASSQTGLDYGYTF.

J is TRBJ2-7 and V is TRBV12-3 or TRBV12-4; TRBD2 aligns across 10 bases. This CDR3 is 13 amino acids long. V was clipped by 8 bases and J by 6 bases; unmatched bases: 7. The CDR3 loop is CASLGTSASEQYF. In DNA, the CDR3 is TGTGCCAGCCTTGGGACTAGCGCTTCCGAGCAGTACTTC.

The V call is TRBV7-9, the J call TRBJ2-1, with no clear D. Germline-derived CDR1 and CDR2 are SEHNR and FQNEAQ (reference sequence). The CDR3 totals 12 residues. Trimming cost V 5 bases and J 6 bases, with 8 bases left between them. CDR3 in amino acids: CASSPSGNEQFF. In DNA, the CDR3 is TGTGCCAGCAGCCCCTCGGGCAATGAGCAGTTCTTC.

The genes are TRBV7-9 and TRBJ2-7, with TRBD2 matching over 13 bases. The germline V gene encodes CDR1 SEHNR and CDR2 FQNEAQ (reference sequence). V trimming: 5 bases; J trimming: 3 bases; junction bases outside the gene matches: 7. This CDR3 contains 16 residues. DNA for the CDR3: TGTGCCAGCAGCCTGGGGACTAGCGGGATCTTCTACGAGCAGTACTTC. It encodes CASSLGTSGIFYEQYF.